This TCR beta chain was identified during a study of OX40 agonist ivuxolimab in advanced cancers. Across the whole study: Every 2 weeks, patients got intravenous ivuxolimab at one of six dose levels (0.01-10 mg/kg).

With 2 bases removed from V and 4 bases from J, the gap between germline ends came to 26 bases. The germline V gene encodes CDR1 MNHNS and CDR2 SASEGT. The CDR3 contains 19 residues. This clone was counted once. Produced via immunoSEQ multiplex PCR; TCRdb's table is partial and in-frame only. The sample lists tens of thousands of clones; more than 75% were seen once. This TCR was sampled from an adult with an advanced solid tumor such as melanoma, head and neck, liver or kidney cancer. The V and J genes are TRBV6-1 and TRBJ2-5; D may be TRBD1 or TRBD2 (5 bases each). Sample: CD4+ or CD8+ T cells sorted from blood, taken in a trial of the OX40 agonist ivuxolimab. The chain's CDR3 is CASSERDPVSIVRLETQYF. The CDR3 coding sequence is TGTGCCAGCAGTGAACGGGACCCCGTCTCAATCGTTCGTTTAGAGACCCAGTACTTC.